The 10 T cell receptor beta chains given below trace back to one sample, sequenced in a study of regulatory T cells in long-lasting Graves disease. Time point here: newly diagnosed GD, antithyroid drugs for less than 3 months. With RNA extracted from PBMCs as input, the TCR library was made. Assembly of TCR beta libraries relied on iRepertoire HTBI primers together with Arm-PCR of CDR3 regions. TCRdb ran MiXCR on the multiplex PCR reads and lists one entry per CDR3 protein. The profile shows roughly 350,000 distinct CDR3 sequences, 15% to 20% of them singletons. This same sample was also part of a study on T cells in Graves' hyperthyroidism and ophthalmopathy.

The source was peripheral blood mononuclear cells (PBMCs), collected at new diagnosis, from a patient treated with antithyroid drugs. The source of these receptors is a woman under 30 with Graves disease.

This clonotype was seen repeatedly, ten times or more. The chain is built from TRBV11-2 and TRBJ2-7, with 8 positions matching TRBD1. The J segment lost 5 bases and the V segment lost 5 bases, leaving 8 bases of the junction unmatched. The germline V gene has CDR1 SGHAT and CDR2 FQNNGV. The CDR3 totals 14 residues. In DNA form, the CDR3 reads TGTGCCAGCAGCGACCGACAGGGGAGCCACGAGCAGTACTTC. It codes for CASSDRQGSHEQYF.

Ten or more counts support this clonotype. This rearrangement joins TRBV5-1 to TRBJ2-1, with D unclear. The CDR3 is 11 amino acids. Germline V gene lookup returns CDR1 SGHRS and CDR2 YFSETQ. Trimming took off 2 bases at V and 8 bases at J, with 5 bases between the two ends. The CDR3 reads CASSFSDEQFF. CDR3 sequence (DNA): TGCGCCAGCAGCTTCAGTGATGAGCAGTTCTTC.

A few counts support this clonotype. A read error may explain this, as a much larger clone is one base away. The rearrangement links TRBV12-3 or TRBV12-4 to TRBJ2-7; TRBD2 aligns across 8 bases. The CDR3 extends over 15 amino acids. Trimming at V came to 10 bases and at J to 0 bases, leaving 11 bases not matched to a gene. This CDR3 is CANSTPGRASYEQYF. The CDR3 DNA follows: TGTGCCAACAGCACCCCCGGGAGGGCCTCCTACGAGCAGTACTTC.

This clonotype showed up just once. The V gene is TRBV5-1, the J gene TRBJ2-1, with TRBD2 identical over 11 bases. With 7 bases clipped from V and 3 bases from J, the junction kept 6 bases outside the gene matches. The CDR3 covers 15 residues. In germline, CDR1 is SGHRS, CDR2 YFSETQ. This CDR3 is CASWGTSGFYNEQFF. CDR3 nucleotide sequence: TGCGCCAGCTGGGGGACTAGCGGATTCTACAATGAGCAGTTCTTC.

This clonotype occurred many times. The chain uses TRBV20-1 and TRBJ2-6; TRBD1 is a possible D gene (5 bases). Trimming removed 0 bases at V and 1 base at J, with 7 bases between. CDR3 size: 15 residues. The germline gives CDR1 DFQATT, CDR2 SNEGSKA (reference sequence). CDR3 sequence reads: CSARDRGSGANVLTF. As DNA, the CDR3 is TGCAGTGCTAGAGATAGGGGATCTGGGGCCAACGTCCTGACTTTC.

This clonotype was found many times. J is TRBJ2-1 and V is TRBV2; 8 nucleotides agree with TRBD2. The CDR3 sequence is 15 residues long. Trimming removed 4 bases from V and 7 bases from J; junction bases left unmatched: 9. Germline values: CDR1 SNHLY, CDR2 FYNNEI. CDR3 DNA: TGTGCCAGCAGTGTTTCGAGCGGGAGTAGGAATGAGCAGTTCTTC. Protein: CASSVSSGSRNEQFF.

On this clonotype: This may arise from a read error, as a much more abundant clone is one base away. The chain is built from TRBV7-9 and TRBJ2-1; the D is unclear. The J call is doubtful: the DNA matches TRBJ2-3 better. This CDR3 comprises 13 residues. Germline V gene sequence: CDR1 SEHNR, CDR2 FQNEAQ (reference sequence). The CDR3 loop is CASSQDPLDTQYF. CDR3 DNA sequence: TGTGCCAGCAGCCAGGACCCTCTAGATACGCAGTATTTT.

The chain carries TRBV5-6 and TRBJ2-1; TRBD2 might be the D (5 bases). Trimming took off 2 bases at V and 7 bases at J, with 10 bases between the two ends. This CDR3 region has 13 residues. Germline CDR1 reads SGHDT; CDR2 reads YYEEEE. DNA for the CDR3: TGTGCCAGCAGCTTACTAGAACGGAATGAGCAGTTCTTC. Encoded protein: CASSLLERNEQFF.

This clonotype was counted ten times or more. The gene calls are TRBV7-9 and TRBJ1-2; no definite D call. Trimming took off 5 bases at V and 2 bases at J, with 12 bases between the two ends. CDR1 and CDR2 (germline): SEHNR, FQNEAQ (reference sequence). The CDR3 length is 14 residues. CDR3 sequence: CASSNATENYGYTF. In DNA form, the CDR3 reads TGTGCCAGCAGCAACGCGACCGAAAACTATGGCTACACCTTC.

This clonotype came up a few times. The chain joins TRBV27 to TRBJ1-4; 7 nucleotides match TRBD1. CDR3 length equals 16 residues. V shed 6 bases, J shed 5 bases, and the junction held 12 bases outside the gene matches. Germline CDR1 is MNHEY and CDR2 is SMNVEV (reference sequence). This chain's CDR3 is CASSPLRGQSNEKLFF. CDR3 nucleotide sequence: TGTGCCAGCAGCCCCCTCCGGGGACAGTCAAATGAAAAACTGTTTTTT.